This TCR beta chain was obtained from a study of cytomegalovirus exposure and HLA in healthy donors. Concerning this clone itself: Antigen: not known.

Sequencing was performed with immunoSEQ multiplex PCR; in TCRdb, only in-frame clones are kept and a portion is missing. The sample has 250,000 or so clones, around 91% seen once; the top ten hold under 0.45%. The CDR3 spans 14 residues. CDR1 and CDR2 from the germline V gene are WNHNN and SYGVQD (reference sequence). V lost 5 bases and J 0 bases, leaving 7 bases between the germline ends. Whole-study findings and limits: The study put 150 or so TCR beta chains on its list as cytomegalovirus-associated. Some public TCRs appeared in many individuals, while most sequences were rare.

The sample comprised PBMCs. This TCR was recovered from a woman aged 18-30 years in good health and CMV-seronegative. The chain joins TRBV10-1 to TRBJ1-4; D gene unclear. The CDR3 DNA is TGCGCCAGCAGTTCCGGGACAACTAATGAAAAACTGTTTTTT. This codes for CASSSGTTNEKLFF.